This T cell receptor beta chain was identified during a study of breast tumors, draining lymph nodes, adjacent tissues. Whole-study findings and limits: Data only fit, rather than demonstrated, lymph node origin of most tumor T cells. Tumor repertoires ranked between lymph nodes and nontumor tissue in diversity, with V and J gene preferences.

Each CDR3 protein gets one entry after TCRdb re-called the multiplex PCR reads with MiXCR. Altogether about 300,000 distinct CDR3 sequences are present, around 30% being singletons, with the ten largest covering 1.1%. Notes on this clonotype: As yet, its antigen is unknown. A much larger clone lies one base from this, so it may be a read error.

Germline V gene data show CDR1 as DFQATT and CDR2 as SNEGSKA (reference sequence). The CDR3 contains 14 residues. With V trimmed by 3 bases and J by 7 bases, 6 bases remained unmatched. Breast cancer patients provided tissue from their axillary draining lymph nodes. The source is a female donor with breast cancer. Some clones in this sample may be carry-over from other donors' samples. The sequenced sample was axillary lymph node tissue. The V and J genes are TRBV20-1 and TRBJ1-2; 12 nucleotides agree with TRBD1. The CDR3 DNA reads TGCAGTGCTAGTTTCGGGACAGGGGGCTCTGGCTACACCTTC. Its protein is CSASFGTGGSGYTF.